This TCR beta chain was obtained from a study of PD-1 blockade in classical Hodgkin lymphoma. Measured with immunoSEQ multiplex PCR; TCRdb has only the in-frame clones, and not every one. The table records under 60,000 clones, about 89% of them present only once. Time point meaning: cycle 4 day 1 (C4D1), after less than 7 weeks of nivolumab. Relapses following autologous stem cell transplantation were seen in all patients, with brentuximab vedotin exposure varying. Germline loops: CDR1 MDHEN, CDR2 SYDVKM. Trimming removed 6 bases from V and 14 bases from J, with 16 bases in between. The CDR3 runs to 11 residues.

Material: peripheral blood mononuclear cells (PBMCs), obtained before the fourth cycle of nivolumab. The chain couples TRBV28 to TRBJ1-2; tentatively, D is TRBD1 (5 bases). The origin of this receptor is a human donor with classical Hodgkin lymphoma. CDR3 amino acids: CASSPGGFETF. In DNA, the CDR3 is TGTGCCAGCAGCCCCGGGGGGTTTGAAACCTTC.